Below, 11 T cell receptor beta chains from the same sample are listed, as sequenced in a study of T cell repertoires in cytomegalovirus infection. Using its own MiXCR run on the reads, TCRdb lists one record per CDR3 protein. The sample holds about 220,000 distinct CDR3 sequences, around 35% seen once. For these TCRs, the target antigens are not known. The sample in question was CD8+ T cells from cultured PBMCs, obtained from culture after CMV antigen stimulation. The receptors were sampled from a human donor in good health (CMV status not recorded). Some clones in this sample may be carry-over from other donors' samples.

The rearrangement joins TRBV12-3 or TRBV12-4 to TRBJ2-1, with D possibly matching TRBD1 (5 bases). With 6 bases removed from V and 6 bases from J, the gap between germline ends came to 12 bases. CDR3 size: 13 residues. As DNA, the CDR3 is TGTGCCAGCAGGGGCAGGGTCCTCAATGAGCAGTTCTTC. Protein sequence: CASRGRVLNEQFF.

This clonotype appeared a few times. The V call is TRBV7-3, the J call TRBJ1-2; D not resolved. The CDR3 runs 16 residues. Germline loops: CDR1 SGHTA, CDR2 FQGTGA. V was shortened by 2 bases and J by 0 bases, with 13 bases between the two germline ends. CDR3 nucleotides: TGTGCCAGCAGCTTAGGTTATACAAACTCTAACTATGGCTACACCTTC. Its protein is CASSLGYTNSNYGYTF. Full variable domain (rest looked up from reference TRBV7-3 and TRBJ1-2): GAGVSQTPSNKVTEKGKYVELRCDPISGHTALYWYRQSLGQGPEFLIYFQGTGAADDSGLPNDRFFAVRPEGSVSTLKIQRTERGDSAVYLCASSLGYTNSNYGYTFGSGTRLTVV.

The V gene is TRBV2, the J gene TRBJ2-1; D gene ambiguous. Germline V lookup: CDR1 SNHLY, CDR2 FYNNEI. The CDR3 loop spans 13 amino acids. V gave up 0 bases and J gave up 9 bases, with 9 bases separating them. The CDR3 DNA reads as TGTGCCAGCAGTGAAGCGTCGCCTTTTGAGCAGTTCTTC. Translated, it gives CASSEASPFEQFF. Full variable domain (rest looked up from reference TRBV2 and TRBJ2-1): EPEVTQTPSHQVTQMGQEVILRCVPISNHLYFYWYRQILGQKVEFLVSFYNNEISEKSEIFDDQFSVERPDGSNFTLKIRSTKLEDSAMYFCASSEASPFEQFFGPGTRLTVL.

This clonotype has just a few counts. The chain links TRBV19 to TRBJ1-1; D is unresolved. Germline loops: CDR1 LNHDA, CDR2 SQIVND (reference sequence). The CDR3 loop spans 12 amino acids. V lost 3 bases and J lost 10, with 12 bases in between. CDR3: CASSIRSRRAFF. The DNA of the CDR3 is TGTGCCAGTAGTATCAGGAGCCGGCGAGCTTTCTTT.

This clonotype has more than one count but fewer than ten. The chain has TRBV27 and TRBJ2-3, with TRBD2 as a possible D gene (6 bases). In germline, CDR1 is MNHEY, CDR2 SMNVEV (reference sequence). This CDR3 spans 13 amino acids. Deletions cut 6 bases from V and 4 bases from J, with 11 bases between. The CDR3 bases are TGTGCCAGCAGACGACTAGTCGCAGATACGCAGTATTTT. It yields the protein CASRRLVADTQYF.

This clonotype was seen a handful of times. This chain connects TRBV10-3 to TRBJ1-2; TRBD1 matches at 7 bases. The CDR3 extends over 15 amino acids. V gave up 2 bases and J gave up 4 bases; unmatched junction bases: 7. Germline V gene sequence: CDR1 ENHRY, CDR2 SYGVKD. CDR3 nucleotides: TGTGCCATCAGTGAGGAGGCTACAGGGGTCTATGGCTACACCTTC. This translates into CAISEEATGVYGYTF.

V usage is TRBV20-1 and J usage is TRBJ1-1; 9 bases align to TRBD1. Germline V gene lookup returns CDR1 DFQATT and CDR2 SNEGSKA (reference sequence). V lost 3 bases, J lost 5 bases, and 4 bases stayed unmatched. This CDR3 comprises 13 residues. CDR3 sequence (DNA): TGCAGTGCTAGTGTGACAGGGGGAACTGAAGCTTTCTTT. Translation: CSASVTGGTEAFF.

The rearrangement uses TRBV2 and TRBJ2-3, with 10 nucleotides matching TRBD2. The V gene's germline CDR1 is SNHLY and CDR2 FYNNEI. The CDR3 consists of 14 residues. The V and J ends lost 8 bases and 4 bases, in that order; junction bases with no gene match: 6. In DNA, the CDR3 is TGTGCCAGCGCCCTAGCGGGAGAGGCAGATACGCAGTATTTT. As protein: CASALAGEADTQYF.

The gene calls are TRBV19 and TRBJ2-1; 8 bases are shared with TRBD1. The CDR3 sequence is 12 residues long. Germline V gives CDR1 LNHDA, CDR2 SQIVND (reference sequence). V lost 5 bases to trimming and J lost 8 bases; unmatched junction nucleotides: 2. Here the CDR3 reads CASSQGADEQFF. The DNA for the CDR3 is TGTGCCAGTAGTCAGGGGGCTGATGAGCAGTTCTTC.

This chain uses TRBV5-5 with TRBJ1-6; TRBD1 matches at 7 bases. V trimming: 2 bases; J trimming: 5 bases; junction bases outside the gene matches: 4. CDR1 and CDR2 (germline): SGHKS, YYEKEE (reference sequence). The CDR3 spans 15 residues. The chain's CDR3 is CASSFSGTDNSPLHF. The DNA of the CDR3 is TGTGCCAGCAGCTTCTCCGGGACAGATAATTCACCCCTCCACTTT.

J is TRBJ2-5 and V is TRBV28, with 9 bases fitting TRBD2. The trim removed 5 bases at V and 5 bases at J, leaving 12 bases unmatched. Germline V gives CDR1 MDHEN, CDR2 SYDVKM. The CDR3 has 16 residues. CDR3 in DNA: TGTGCCAGCAGTCCACCGGGACTAGCAAAAAGCGAGACCCAGTACTTC. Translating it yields CASSPPGLAKSETQYF.